The clone carrying this T cell receptor (beta chain) was seen a handful of times. Its antigen remains unidentified. The data were taken from a study of response to subunit inactivated influenza vaccine. Study-level findings and limits: Few additional T cells are recruited per seasonal influenza vaccination, authors suggested.

TCRdb used MiXCR to reprocess the RT-PCR reads, holding one entry per CDR3 protein. The sample gives roughly 500,000 distinct CDR3 sequences, 16% of which show up once; approximately 3% is in the top ten. The receptor's source is a man in his fifties or sixties who received an inactivated influenza vaccine. Here the sequenced sample was CD4+ T cells sorted from PBMCs, taken roughly 24 months after vaccination.

The CDR3 loop reads CSALGANNEQFF. The CDR3, as DNA: TGCAGTGCTCTGGGGGCGAACAATGAGCAGTTCTTC. The gene calls are TRBV20-1 and TRBJ2-1, with D possibly being TRBD1 (6 bases). From germline, CDR1 is DFQATT and CDR2 SNEGSKA (reference sequence). The CDR3 covers 12 residues. The ends were cut back, 5 bases at V and 5 bases at J, with 10 bases in the middle.